The 19 T cell receptor beta chains in this list originate from one sample, sequenced in a study of cytomegalovirus exposure and HLA in healthy donors (dated by TCRdb to about 2017). Library creation used the immunoSEQ multiplex PCR assay. A mixture of 60 forward primers for TCR Vbeta segments and 13 reverse primers for TCR Jbeta segments was used in the multiplex PCR. TCRdb holds this immuneACCESS table with in-frame rearrangements only. Some clones are missing; in checked studies, unresolved V genes explain under half, and the rest has no known cause. The sample data list fewer than 200,000 clones, and about 80% of these were observed just once. Together, the top ten hold approximately 1.3% of the sample. The sequenced material came from PBMCs. The origin of the receptors is a young man in good health and CMV-seronegative.

This chain joins TRBV27 and TRBJ2-7; 7 bases align to TRBD1. Germline values: CDR1 MNHEY, CDR2 SMNVEV (reference sequence). J gave up 3 bases and V 3 bases, and 8 bases lay outside the gene matches. The CDR3 is 15 residues long. CDR3 sequence reads: CASSLIGQANYEQYF. The CDR3 region has the DNA TGTGCCAGCAGTTTGATAGGACAGGCAAACTACGAGCAGTACTTC.

The chain combines TRBV28 with TRBJ1-5; D gene uncertain. This CDR3 has 12 amino acids. The germline CDR1 and CDR2 sequences are MDHEN and SYDVKM. Trimming took off 3 bases at V and 7 bases at J, with 7 bases between the two ends. The CDR3 nucleotides are TGTGCCAGCAGTTTTCCAAGCCAGCCCCAGCATTTT. Protein sequence: CASSFPSQPQHF. Looking up the rest from reference TRBV28 and TRBJ1-5 gives the full variable domain: DVKVTQSSRYLVKRTGEKVFLECVQDMDHENMFWYRQDPGLGLRLIYFSYDVKMKEKGDIPEGYSVSREKKERFSLILESASTNQTSMYLCASSFPSQPQHFGDGTRLSIL.

The V gene is TRBV7-2, the J gene TRBJ2-3; possibly TRBD1 for D (6 bases). CDR3 length: 15 residues. The V end lost 3 bases, the J end lost 2 bases, and 12 bases lay between the germline ends. Germline V gives CDR1 SGHTA, CDR2 FQGNSA. CDR3 nucleotide sequence: TGTGCCAGCAGCTTTAGTGTGGGGGCCACAGATACGCAGTATTTT. Translating gives CASSFSVGATDTQYF.

The rearrangement joins TRBV7-2 to TRBJ1-2, with a tentative D call TRBD1 (6 bases). Germline V gene lookup returns CDR1 SGHTA and CDR2 FQGNSA. The germline V and J ends were trimmed by 6 bases and 8 bases, with 16 bases remaining between them. The CDR3 is 13 amino acids. This CDR3 is CASRSGGLGGYTF. CDR3 DNA: TGTGCCAGCAGGTCGGGGGGGCTAGGAGGCTACACCTTC.

Comments on this clone: One end of the junction varies from germline; a read error may be responsible. V is TRBV14 and J is TRBJ2-5, with D unresolved. The CDR3 contains 11 residues. CDR1 is SGHDN and CDR2 is FVKESK in the germline V gene. CDR3 coding DNA: TGTGCCAGCCCTCACATCCTTGCTCTTGACTTC. Translated: CASPHILALDF. Using reference TRBV14 and TRBJ2-5 for the parts outside the CDR3, the full variable domain is EAGVTQFPSHSVIEKGQTVTLRCDPISGHDNLYWYRRVMGKEIKFLLHFVKESKQDESGMPNNRFLAERTGGTYSTLKVQPAELEDSGVYFCASPHILALDFGPGTRLLVL.

V is TRBV19 and J is TRBJ1-5; no firm D call. With 3 bases removed from V and 2 bases from J, the gap between germline ends came to 8 bases. Germline V lookup: CDR1 LNHDA, CDR2 SQIVND (reference sequence). The CDR3 loop spans 14 amino acids. The CDR3 loop reads CASSMWGGNQPQHF. The CDR3 DNA is TGTGCCAGTAGTATGTGGGGAGGCAATCAGCCCCAGCATTTT.

As regards this clone: This sample also contains other DNA sequences that code for the same CDR3. The rearrangement joins TRBV18 to TRBJ2-7, with D possibly matching TRBD1 (5 bases). The CDR3 length is 13 residues. Trimming took 3 bases from V and 4 from J, leaving 10 bases between them. CDR1 KGHSH and CDR2 LQKENI come from the germline V gene. The CDR3: CASSPPPGYEQYF. CDR3 in DNA: TGTGCCAGCTCACCGCCCCCAGGGTACGAGCAGTACTTC.

This clone showed up just a few times. V is TRBV6-5 and J is TRBJ2-7; tentative D call: TRBD1 (6 bases). The CDR3 has 15 amino acids. Germline CDR1 reads MNHEY; CDR2 reads SVGAGI. Trimming stripped 6 bases from V and 0 bases from J, with 15 bases between. CDR3 region: CASSAGGRGSYEQYF. CDR3 in DNA: TGTGCCAGCAGCGCAGGTGGCAGGGGCTCCTACGAGCAGTACTTC.

The V and J genes are TRBV5-6 and TRBJ2-3; 13 nucleotides line up with TRBD2. With V trimmed by 3 bases and J by 4 bases, 2 bases remained unmatched. The CDR3 is 15 amino acids. The V gene's germline CDR1 is SGHDT and CDR2 YYEEEE. The CDR3 here is CASSWTSGSSDTQYF. Written as DNA, the CDR3 is TGTGCCAGCAGCTGGACTAGCGGGAGTTCAGATACGCAGTATTTT.

The rearrangement uses TRBV7-2 and TRBJ1-5; D possibly corresponds to TRBD1 (6 bases). The germline V and J ends were trimmed by 4 bases and 5 bases, with 9 bases remaining between them. Per germline, CDR1 SGHTA and CDR2 FQGNSA. The CDR3 is 13 amino acids. As DNA, the CDR3 is TGTGCCAGCAGCTCACAGGGTTATCAGCCCCAGCATTTT. It translates to CASSSQGYQPQHF.

This clone was detected only once. The V gene is TRBV13, the J gene TRBJ2-7, with D possibly TRBD2 on 6 matching bases. The CDR3 loop spans 14 amino acids. The ends were cut back, 4 bases at V and 0 bases at J, with 10 bases in the middle. Germline V gene lookup returns CDR1 PRHDT and CDR2 FYEKMQ (reference sequence). In nucleotides, the CDR3 is TGTGCCAGCAGCTCTCGGACTAACTCCTACGAGCAGTACTTC. It is translated as CASSSRTNSYEQYF.

This clone was recorded once. The rearrangement uses TRBV12-5 and TRBJ2-1; TRBD2 agrees at 10 bases. The germline V gene encodes CDR1 LGHNT and CDR2 FRNRAP. The CDR3 has 16 amino acids. J gave up 5 bases and V 6 bases, and 10 bases lay outside the gene matches. The CDR3: CASGTVGAGGDNEQFF. CDR3 bases: TGTGCTAGTGGCACAGTTGGAGCGGGGGGGGACAATGAGCAGTTCTTC.

This chain joins TRBV7-2 and TRBJ2-7; 13 positions match TRBD2. Per germline, CDR1 SGHTA and CDR2 FQGNSA. CDR3 length: 17 amino acids. Trimming at V came to 4 bases and at J to 7 bases, leaving 13 bases not matched to a gene. The CDR3 nucleotides read TGTGCCAGCAGCTCCGGACTAGCGGGAGTTCCAAGCGGGGAGCAGTACTTC. Encoded protein: CASSSGLAGVPSGEQYF.

The V gene is TRBV4-2, the J gene TRBJ1-1; 7 bases agree with TRBD1. Germline values: CDR1 LGHNA, CDR2 YNFKEQ. The CDR3 sequence is 15 residues long. The trim removed 4 bases at V and 4 bases at J, leaving 9 bases unmatched. The DNA for the CDR3 is TGTGCCAGCAGCCCAAAACAGGGGATGGGCACTGAAGCTTTCTTT. It codes for CASSPKQGMGTEAFF.

The chain employs TRBV15 and TRBJ1-1; no reliable D call. Between the trimmed V and J ends, which lost 3 bases and 6 bases, there was a span of 5 bases. Germline V gives CDR1 LNHNV, CDR2 YYDKDF (reference sequence). The CDR3 sequence is 11 residues long. The CDR3 coding sequence is TGTGCCACCAGCAGGGAGGCTGAAGCTTTCTTT. It codes for CATSREAEAFF.

CDR3 protein: CASSPRQGETQYF. In DNA, the CDR3 is TGCGCCAGCAGCCCTAGACAGGGTGAGACCCAGTACTTC. J is TRBJ2-5 and V is TRBV5-1; TRBD1 matches 7 bases. Germline V gene sequence: CDR1 SGHRS, CDR2 YFSETQ. This CDR3 spans 13 amino acids. With V trimmed by 4 bases and J by 5 bases, 5 bases remained unmatched.

The V and J genes are TRBV5-1 and TRBJ2-5, with a tentative D call TRBD2 (5 bases). The CDR3 is 16 amino acids. The germline V and J ends were trimmed by 0 bases and 5 bases, with 17 bases remaining between them. CDR1 is SGHRS, CDR2 YFSETQ, per germline. The CDR3 bases are TGCGCCAGCAGCTTGGGGATCGTGGAGGCCGGGGAGACCCAGTACTTC. Its translation is CASSLGIVEAGETQYF.

This rearrangement joins TRBV7-3 to TRBJ2-1; 10 bases are shared with TRBD2. Losses at the gene ends were 1 base for V and 0 bases for J; bases not matched to a gene: 12. The CDR3 length is 20 residues. Germline CDR1 is SGHTA and CDR2 is FQGTGA. CDR3 protein: CASSLSGTSETKLSYNEQFF. The CDR3 DNA reads as TGTGCCAGCAGCTTAAGTGGGACTAGCGAGACGAAGCTCTCCTACAATGAGCAGTTCTTC.

This sequence joins TRBV6-5 and TRBJ1-1; D is unclear. The CDR3 has 15 amino acids. V lost 6 bases to trimming and J lost 4 bases, with 18 bases between them. Germline-derived CDR1 and CDR2 are MNHEY and SVGAGI. The CDR3, as DNA: TGTGCCAGCAGCCGTCCCGGGTTTTCGTTCACTGAAGCTTTCTTT. Protein sequence: CASSRPGFSFTEAFF.